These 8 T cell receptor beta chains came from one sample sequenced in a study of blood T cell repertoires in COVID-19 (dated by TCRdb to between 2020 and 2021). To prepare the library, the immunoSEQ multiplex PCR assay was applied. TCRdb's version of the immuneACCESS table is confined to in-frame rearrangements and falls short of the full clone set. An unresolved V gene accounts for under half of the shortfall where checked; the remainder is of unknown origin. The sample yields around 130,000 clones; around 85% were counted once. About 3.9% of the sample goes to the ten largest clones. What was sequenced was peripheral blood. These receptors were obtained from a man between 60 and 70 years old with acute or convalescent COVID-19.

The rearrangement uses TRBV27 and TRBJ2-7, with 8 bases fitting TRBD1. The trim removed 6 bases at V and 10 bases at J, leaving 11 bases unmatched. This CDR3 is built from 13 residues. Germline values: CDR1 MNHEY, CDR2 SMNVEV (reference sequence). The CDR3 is CASSLRTGREQYF. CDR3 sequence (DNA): TGTGCCAGCAGCCTTCGGACAGGGCGAGAACAGTACTTC.

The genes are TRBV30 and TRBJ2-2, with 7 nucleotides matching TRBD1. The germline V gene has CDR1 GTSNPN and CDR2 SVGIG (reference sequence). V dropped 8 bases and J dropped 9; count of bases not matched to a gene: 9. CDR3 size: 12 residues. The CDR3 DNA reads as TGTGCCCGCGACACAGGGGTCCGGGAGCTGTTTTTT. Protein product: CARDTGVRELFF.

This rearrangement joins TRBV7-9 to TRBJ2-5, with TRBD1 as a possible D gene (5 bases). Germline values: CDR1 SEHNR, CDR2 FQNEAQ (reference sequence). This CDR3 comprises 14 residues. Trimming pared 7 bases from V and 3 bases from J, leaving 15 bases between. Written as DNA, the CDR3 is TGTGCCAGCACCCTGGGGCCGGACGAAGAGACCCAGTACTTC. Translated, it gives CASTLGPDEETQYF. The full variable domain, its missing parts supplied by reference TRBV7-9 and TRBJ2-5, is DTGVSQNPRHKITKRGQNVTFRCDPISEHNRLYWYRQTLGQGPEFLTYFQNEAQLEKSRLLSDRFSAERPKGSFSTLEIQRTEQGDSAMYLCASTLGPDEETQYFGPGTRLLVL.

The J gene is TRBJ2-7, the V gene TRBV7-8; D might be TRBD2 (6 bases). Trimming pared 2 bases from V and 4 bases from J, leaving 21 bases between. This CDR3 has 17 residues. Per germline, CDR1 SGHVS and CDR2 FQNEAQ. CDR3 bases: TGTGCCAGCAGCTTACCGTCGGGGCGGGAAATCAAGTACGAGCAGTACTTC. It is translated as CASSLPSGREIKYEQYF.

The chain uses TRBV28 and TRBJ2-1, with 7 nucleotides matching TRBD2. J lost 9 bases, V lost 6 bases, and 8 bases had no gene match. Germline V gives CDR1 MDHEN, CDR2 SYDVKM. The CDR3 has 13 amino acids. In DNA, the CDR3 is TGTGCCAGCAGCTCAGCGGGAAAGGTTGAGCAGTTCTTC. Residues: CASSSAGKVEQFF. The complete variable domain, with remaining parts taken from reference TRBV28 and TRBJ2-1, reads DVKVTQSSRYLVKRTGEKVFLECVQDMDHENMFWYRQDPGLGLRLIYFSYDVKMKEKGDIPEGYSVSREKKERFSLILESASTNQTSMYLCASSSAGKVEQFFGPGTRLTVL.

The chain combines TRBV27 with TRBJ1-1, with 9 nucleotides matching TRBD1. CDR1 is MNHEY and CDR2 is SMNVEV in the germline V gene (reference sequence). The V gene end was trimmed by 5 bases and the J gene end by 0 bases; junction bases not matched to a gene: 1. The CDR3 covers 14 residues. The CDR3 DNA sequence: TGTGCCAGCAGTAGACAGGGGGTGAACACTGAAGCTTTCTTT. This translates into CASSRQGVNTEAFF.

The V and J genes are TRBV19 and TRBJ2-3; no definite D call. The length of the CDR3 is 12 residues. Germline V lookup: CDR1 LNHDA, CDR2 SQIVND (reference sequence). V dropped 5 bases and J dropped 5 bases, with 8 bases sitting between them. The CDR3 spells CASSRTGDTQYF. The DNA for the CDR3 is TGTGCCAGTAGTCGTACCGGAGATACGCAGTATTTT.

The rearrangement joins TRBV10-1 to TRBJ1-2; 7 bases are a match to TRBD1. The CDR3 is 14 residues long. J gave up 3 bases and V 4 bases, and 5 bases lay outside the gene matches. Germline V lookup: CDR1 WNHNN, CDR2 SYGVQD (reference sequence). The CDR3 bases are TGCGCCAGCAGTGGGGGGACAGTACACTATGGCTACACCTTC. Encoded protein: CASSGGTVHYGYTF.